This passage covers 9 T cell receptor beta chains from one sample sequenced in a study of blood T cell repertoires in COVID-19 (dated by TCRdb to 2020 to 2022). Library preparation was by the immunoSEQ multiplex PCR assay. TCRdb stores this immuneACCESS table with in-frame sequences only. Part of the clones is absent; in the studies checked, under half of the shortfall reflects unresolved V genes, and no reason is known for the rest. This sample has around 100,000 clones in its table, and around 84% of those were observed once. The ten largest clones add up to about 1.3% of the sample. Material: peripheral blood. The receptors come from a man aged 35 to 55 with acute or convalescent COVID-19.

The chain combines TRBV6-5 with TRBJ2-7; D is unresolved. CDR3 size: 14 residues. The germline V gene has CDR1 MNHEY and CDR2 SVGAGI. The ends were cut back, 2 bases at V and 3 bases at J, with 11 bases in the middle. In nucleotides, the CDR3 is TGTGCCAGCAGTTACAGGCCGTCAGGCTACGAGCAGTACTTC. Its protein product is CASSYRPSGYEQYF.

This chain connects TRBV18 to TRBJ1-3, with TRBD1 matching over 7 bases. Germline CDR1 KGHSH, CDR2 LQKENI. This CDR3 spans 16 amino acids. V shed 3 bases and J 0 bases; nucleotides not matched to a gene: 5. The CDR3: CASSPGQTGSGNTIYF. CDR3 bases: TGTGCCAGCTCACCGGGACAGACCGGCTCTGGAAACACCATATATTTT.

V is TRBV29-1 and J is TRBJ2-4; D is possibly TRBD2 (5 bases). The V gene's germline CDR1 is SQVTM and CDR2 ANQGSEA. Trimming removed 4 bases at V and 8 bases at J, with 12 bases between. The CDR3 loop spans 12 amino acids. CDR3 residues: CSVVPGMDIQYF. The CDR3 DNA reads as TGCAGCGTTGTCCCGGGGATGGACATTCAGTACTTC.

The chain employs TRBV7-9 and TRBJ2-3, with TRBD2 identical over 9 bases. V lost 0 bases, J lost 3 bases, and 4 bases stayed unmatched. This CDR3 has 16 residues. In germline, CDR1 is SEHNR, CDR2 FQNEAQ (reference sequence). The CDR3 protein is CASSLARGGQTDTQYF. Here the CDR3 DNA reads TGTGCCAGCAGCTTAGCGCGGGGGGGCCAGACAGATACGCAGTATTTT.

The gene calls are TRBV19 and TRBJ2-7, with 8 nucleotides matching TRBD2. CDR1 and CDR2 (germline): LNHDA, SQIVND (reference sequence). This CDR3 has 15 residues. Unmatched junction bases numbered 2, after V lost 1 base and J lost 0 bases. The CDR3 here is CASSIGLAGSYEQYF. The CDR3 coding sequence is TGTGCCAGTAGTATAGGCCTAGCGGGCTCCTACGAGCAGTACTTC.

This clone was seen a handful of times. The chain has TRBV28 and TRBJ2-3; 7 bases match TRBD2. Losses at the gene ends were 4 bases for V and 8 bases for J; bases not matched to a gene: 12. Germline-derived CDR1 and CDR2 are MDHEN and SYDVKM. The CDR3 runs 15 residues. The CDR3 bases are TGTGCCAGCAGTTCCAACGGGGGGACCACGGGTACGCAGTATTTT. It yields the protein CASSSNGGTTGTQYF. Based on the CDR3 plus reference TRBV28 and TRBJ2-3, the full variable domain is DVKVTQSSRYLVKRTGEKVFLECVQDMDHENMFWYRQDPGLGLRLIYFSYDVKMKEKGDIPEGYSVSREKKERFSLILESASTNQTSMYLCASSSNGGTTGTQYFGPGTRLTVL.

In nucleotides, the CDR3 is TGTGCCAGCCAGATCCAGGGGGCGATTCCAGATACGCAGTATTTT. It is translated as CASQIQGAIPDTQYF. V gene TRBV6-5 combines with J gene TRBJ2-3, with 8 bases aligning to TRBD1. Trimming at V came to 8 bases and at J to 4 bases, leaving 11 bases not matched to a gene. This CDR3 is 15 amino acids long. Germline lookup yields CDR1 MNHEY and CDR2 SVGAGI.

The chain recombines TRBV2 with TRBJ2-7, with TRBD2 matching 7 bases. This CDR3 region has 12 residues. With V trimmed by 6 bases and J by 12 bases, 11 bases remained unmatched. CDR1 is SNHLY and CDR2 is FYNNEI in the germline V gene. The CDR3 here is CASRGAWRELYF. The DNA for the CDR3 is TGTGCCAGCAGGGGAGCCTGGCGGGAGTTGTACTTC.

The V and J genes are TRBV2 and TRBJ2-7; TRBD2 aligns across 7 bases. The CDR3 totals 13 residues. Per the germline V gene, CDR1 is SNHLY and CDR2 is FYNNEI. Germline trimming cut 6 bases from V and 5 bases from J; bases unmatched to any gene: 7. CDR3: CASRAGTTDEQYF. DNA of the CDR3: TGTGCCAGCAGAGCCGGGACTACCGACGAGCAGTACTTC.